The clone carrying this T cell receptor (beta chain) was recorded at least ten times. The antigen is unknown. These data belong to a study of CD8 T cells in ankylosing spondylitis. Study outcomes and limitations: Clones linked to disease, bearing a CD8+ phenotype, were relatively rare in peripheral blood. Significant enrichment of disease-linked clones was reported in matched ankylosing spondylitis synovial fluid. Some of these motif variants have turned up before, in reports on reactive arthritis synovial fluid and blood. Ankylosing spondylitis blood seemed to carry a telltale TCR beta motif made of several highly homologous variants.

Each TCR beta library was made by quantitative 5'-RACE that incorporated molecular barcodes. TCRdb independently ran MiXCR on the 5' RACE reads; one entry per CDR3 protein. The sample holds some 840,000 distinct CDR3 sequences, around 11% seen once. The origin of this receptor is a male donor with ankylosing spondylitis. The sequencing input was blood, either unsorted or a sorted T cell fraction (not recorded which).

In DNA form, the CDR3 reads TGCAGCGTCAGAGGGGGCATTAATGAAAAACTGTTTTTT. As protein: CSVRGGINEKLFF. The rearrangement links TRBV29-1 to TRBJ1-4; 7 nucleotides agree with TRBD1. The CDR3 has 13 amino acids. The germline V gene encodes CDR1 SQVTM and CDR2 ANQGSEA. V lost 6 bases, J lost 4 bases, and 5 bases stayed unmatched.